These 2 T cell receptor beta chains came from one sample sequenced in a study of response to subunit inactivated influenza vaccine. TCRdb passed the RT-PCR reads through MiXCR, listing each CDR3 protein once. The table includes 500,000 to 550,000 distinct CDR3 sequences, around 25% detected once. The same specimen was also included in a second study, on T cells expressing NK-cell markers. This second report adds: cDNA encoding TCR beta was synthesized via 5'RACE template switching incorporating UMIs.

Sequences were derived from CD4+ T cells sorted from PBMCs, sampled about 12 days after vaccination. The receptors were sampled from a man aged 50 or older who received an inactivated influenza vaccine.

In this sample, this clonotype turned up a few times. The rearrangement links TRBV7-8 to TRBJ2-5, with D possibly matching TRBD1 (6 bases). CDR1 and CDR2 from the germline V gene are SGHVS and FQNEAQ. Trimming left V 5 bases short and J 2 bases short, with 12 bases between. This CDR3 has 14 amino acids. As DNA, the CDR3 is TGTGCCAGCAGCCCACGGGACACTCAAGAGACCCAGTACTTC. Translating it yields CASSPRDTQETQYF.

This clonotype was counted a few times. The chain links TRBV19 to TRBJ2-3; D unclear. This CDR3 region has 14 residues. Germline V gives CDR1 LNHDA, CDR2 SQIVND (reference sequence). The V gene lost 7 bases and the J gene lost 1 base, with 12 bases spanning the gap. CDR3 loop: CASTSAYGTDTQYF. DNA for the CDR3: TGTGCCAGTACATCAGCGTACGGCACAGATACGCAGTATTTT.